This entry concerns a single T cell receptor (beta chain). Its antigen is unidentified. Time point in this sample: pretreatment peripheral blood. Patients presented with locally advanced or metastatic urothelial carcinoma. Germline V gene data show CDR1 as MDHEN and CDR2 as SYDVKM. The CDR3 extends over 17 amino acids. V trimming: 2 bases; J trimming: 2 bases; junction bases outside the gene matches: 6. The data were obtained in a study of PD-L1 blockade in urothelial cancer. About the research overall: Anywhere from 0 to 3 prior chemotherapy regimens had been received by patients. Study results and limitations: When measured at 3 weeks, tumor-associated blood clones expanded more in durable-benefit patients.

The data were produced by immunoSEQ multiplex PCR, yet TCRdb's version contains in-frame clones alone and is incomplete. Among 30,000 to 40,000 clones listed, 84% were seen once. The source of this sequence is a man aged 55-75 years with urothelial cancer. The specimen was PBMCs, collected around atezolizumab (anti-PD-L1) treatment. The rearrangement joins TRBV28 to TRBJ2-2; 9 nucleotides align to TRBD2. The chain's CDR3 is CASSLTRGLANTGELFF. The CDR3 region has the DNA TGTGCCAGCAGTTTAACCCGGGGACTAGCCAACACCGGGGAGCTGTTTTTT.